These 19 T cell receptor beta chains originate from one sample sequenced in a study of control samples from healthy donors and cancer patients. Profiling relied on immunoSEQ multiplex PCR, and the TCRdb table lists in-frame clones only, not all of them. Among approximately 74,000 clones listed, 94% were seen once. The sequencing sample was made of blood. These receptors were obtained from a woman aged 25 to 39 in good health.

In its sample, this clone was seen once. CDR3 sequence (DNA): TGTGCCAGCAGCCAAGGGACGTTAGCTAACTATGGCTACACCTTC. Protein: CASSQGTLANYGYTF. V gene TRBV3-1 (or the pseudogene TRBV3-2) combines with J gene TRBJ1-2; D unclear. The germline V gene encodes CDR1 LGHDT and CDR2 YNNKEL (reference sequence). V was cut by 1 base and J by 0 bases, with 9 bases left in between. This CDR3 region has 15 residues.

V and J are TRBV9 and TRBJ1-1; tentatively, D is TRBD1 (5 bases). The CDR3 loop spans 14 amino acids. CDR1 and CDR2 (germline): SGDLS, YYNGEE. V lost 3 bases and J lost 5, with 14 bases in between. The CDR3 loop reads CASSEGPTGTEAFF. The CDR3 DNA reads TGTGCCAGCAGCGAGGGACCGACGGGGACTGAAGCTTTCTTT.

The CDR3 loop is CASSFIGGESHQPQHF. The CDR3 nucleotides are TGTGCCAGCAGTTTCATCGGGGGCGAGAGTCATCAGCCCCAGCATTTT. The rearrangement links TRBV28 to TRBJ1-5, with a tentative D call TRBD1 (6 bases). V lost 3 bases, J lost 5 bases, and 17 bases lay in between. CDR3 length: 16 residues. CDR1 is MDHEN and CDR2 is SYDVKM in the germline V gene.

The chain combines TRBV6-2 or TRBV6-3 with TRBJ2-1; 10 bases match TRBD2. The germline V gene encodes CDR1 MNHEY and CDR2 SVGEGT. The CDR3 runs to 15 residues. With V trimmed by 6 bases and J by 4 bases, 6 bases remained unmatched. The CDR3 region has the DNA TGTGCCAGCAGCCATACTAGCGGGGATTACAATGAGCAGTTCTTC. Translation: CASSHTSGDYNEQFF.

The chain is built from TRBV19 and TRBJ2-3; TRBD2 is a possible D gene (5 bases). Germline lookup yields CDR1 LNHDA and CDR2 SQIVND (reference sequence). CDR3 size: 16 residues. V shed 0 bases and J shed 0 bases, with 10 bases lying between them. The CDR3 coding sequence is TGTGCCAGTAGTATAGATATTGCGGGTAGCACAGATACGCAGTATTTT. Translating it yields CASSIDIAGSTDTQYF.

This chain links TRBV5-1 with TRBJ1-3; D is possibly TRBD1 (5 bases). CDR3 length: 14 residues. Germline V gives CDR1 SGHRS, CDR2 YFSETQ. Between the trimmed V and J ends, which lost 0 bases and 4 bases, there was a span of 8 bases. In DNA, the CDR3 is TGCGCCAGCAGCTTGGGACAGAAGGGAAACACCATATATTTT. This encodes CASSLGQKGNTIYF.

Remarks on this clone: The junction differs from germline at one of its ends, possibly a read error. The genes are TRBV6-4 and TRBJ1-5; D call uncertain. This CDR3 has 16 residues. CDR1 is MRHNA and CDR2 is SNTAGT in the germline V gene. This chain's CDR3 is CASSYSPGSDNQPQHF. The CDR3 nucleotides are TGTGCCAGCAGTTACTCCCCCGGGTCAGACAATCAGCCCCAGCATTTT.

In DNA form, the CDR3 reads TGTGCCAGCAGCTGGAGACAGGACTACGAGCAGTACTTC. It is translated as CASSWRQDYEQYF. V is TRBV7-2 and J is TRBJ2-7; TRBD1 might be the D (6 bases). The germline V gene has CDR1 SGHTA and CDR2 FQGNSA. The CDR3 runs 13 residues. The ends were cut back, 4 bases at V and 3 bases at J, with 10 bases in the middle.

This rearrangement joins TRBV7-2 to TRBJ1-1, with TRBD1 matching 9 bases. The germline CDR1 and CDR2 sequences are SGHTA and FQGNSA. The ends lost 6 bases at V and 6 bases at J; junction bases unmatched: 5. This CDR3 contains 13 residues. The CDR3 DNA reads TGTGCCAGCAGTTTACAGGGGGCCTCTGAAGCTTTCTTT. Translating gives CASSLQGASEAFF.

The V gene is TRBV3-1 (or the pseudogene TRBV3-2), the J gene TRBJ1-1; tentatively, D is TRBD1 (6 bases). Looked up from germline, CDR1 is LGHDT and CDR2 is YNNKEL (reference sequence). Trimming shortened V by 3 bases and J by 0 bases, and 11 bases separated the two germline ends. The CDR3 spans 15 residues. This CDR3 is CASSQGGRLNTEAFF. CDR3 coding DNA: TGTGCCAGCAGCCAGGGGGGGCGGTTGAACACTGAAGCTTTCTTT.

Note on this clone: The sample contains more than one DNA sequence encoding this CDR3. The rearrangement joins TRBV12-3 or TRBV12-4 to TRBJ1-5; D is ambiguous. V lost 5 bases and J lost 6, with 11 bases in between. The CDR3 has 13 amino acids. CDR3 protein: CASSRTGGQPQHF. The CDR3 DNA follows: TGTGCCAGCAGTCGAACGGGTGGTCAGCCCCAGCATTTT.

The genes are TRBV5-1 and TRBJ2-3; 7 bases match TRBD1. The V gene's germline CDR1 is SGHRS and CDR2 YFSETQ. The ends lost 3 bases at V and 5 bases at J; junction bases unmatched: 6. This CDR3 comprises 14 residues. The CDR3 nucleotides are TGCGCCAGCAGCTCTAGGACAGGCAGAGATACGCAGTATTTT. Protein sequence: CASSSRTGRDTQYF.

The chain links TRBV30 to TRBJ2-2; 10 bases map to TRBD1. The CDR3 has 17 residues. The V and J ends lost 6 bases and 3 bases, in that order; junction bases with no gene match: 13. Germline V lookup: CDR1 GTSNPN, CDR2 SVGIG (reference sequence). CDR3 nucleotide sequence: TGTGCCTGTCGCTACCGGGACAGGGGCACCTACACCGGGGAGCTGTTTTTT. It is translated as CACRYRDRGTYTGELFF.

The chain joins TRBV5-1 to TRBJ2-1, with D perhaps TRBD2 (7 bases). Trimming cost V 0 bases and J 9 bases, with 16 bases left between them. Germline V lookup: CDR1 SGHRS, CDR2 YFSETQ. This CDR3 has 15 residues. CDR3 sequence reads: CASSLGGGVPVEQFF. In DNA, the CDR3 is TGCGCCAGCAGCTTGGGAGGGGGGGTCCCGGTTGAGCAGTTCTTC. The full variable domain, with the rest looked up from reference TRBV5-1 and TRBJ2-1, is KAGVTQTPRYLIKTRGQQVTLSCSPISGHRSVSWYQQTPGQGLQFLFEYFSETQRNKGNFPGRFSGRQFSNSRSEMNVSTLELGDSALYLCASSLGGGVPVEQFFGPGTRLTVL.

The V and J genes are TRBV6-1 and TRBJ2-5, with D uncertain. CDR3 length: 15 amino acids. The germline gives CDR1 MNHNS, CDR2 SASEGT. The ends were cut back, 2 bases at V and 7 bases at J, with 17 bases in the middle. The CDR3 nucleotides read TGTGCCAGCAGTGAATTGGCATGGAAGGTAGGGACCCAGTACTTC. It is translated as CASSELAWKVGTQYF.

This chain links TRBV4-1 with TRBJ1-4; no clear D. Trimming removed 5 bases at V and 5 bases at J, with 12 bases between. The CDR3 sequence is 14 residues long. Germline values: CDR1 MGHRA, CDR2 YSYEKL. Here the CDR3 reads CASSIRVGNEKLFF. The DNA of the CDR3 is TGCGCCAGCAGCATCCGGGTCGGAAATGAAAAACTGTTTTTT.

This clone is a singleton in its sample. The chain is built from TRBV7-2 and TRBJ1-5, with D possibly being TRBD1 (5 bases). V was shortened by 5 bases and J by 4 bases, with 9 bases between the two germline ends. The V gene's germline CDR1 is SGHTA and CDR2 FQGNSA. The length of the CDR3 is 13 residues. The CDR3, as DNA: TGTGCCAGCAGCAAACAGGCGAATCAGCCCCAGCATTTT. It codes for CASSKQANQPQHF.

The V and J genes are TRBV7-9 and TRBJ1-1; D is unclear. The CDR3 totals 14 residues. Germline V gene data show CDR1 as SEHNR and CDR2 as FQNEAQ (reference sequence). Trimming stripped 2 bases from V and 7 bases from J, with 14 bases between. The CDR3 nucleotides read TGTGCCAGCAGCTTAAGAGGCGGTAGAATTGAAGCTTTCTTT. It is translated as CASSLRGGRIEAFF.

V is TRBV9 and J is TRBJ1-6; D is ambiguous. The CDR3 is 15 amino acids. V was cut by 0 bases and J by 8 bases, with 12 bases left in between. Germline V CDR1 and CDR2: SGDLS, YYNGEE. CDR3 sequence reads: CASSVAANPYSPLHF. The DNA for the CDR3 is TGTGCCAGCAGCGTAGCGGCCAATCCCTATTCACCCCTCCACTTT. The whole variable domain, filled in from reference TRBV9 and TRBJ1-6, reads DSGVTQTPKHLITATGQRVTLRCSPRSGDLSVYWYQQSLDQGLQFLIQYYNGEERAKGNILERFSAQQFPDLHSELNLSSLELGDSALYFCASSVAANPYSPLHFGNGTRLTVT.